The 31 T cell receptor beta chains listed next were all sequenced from one sample in a study of human T cells and chemical hapten exposure. Time point meaning: patch test 1, 2 weeks after DPC sensitization. Treatment denoted: therapeutic diphenylcyclopropenone sensitization with weekly scalp DPC. Using its own MiXCR run on the RACE reads, TCRdb lists one record per CDR3 protein. The profile shows some 200,000 distinct CDR3 sequences, approximately 20% of them singletons. The sequenced sample was whole blood, obtained in connection with sensitization to the hapten diphenylcyclopropenone (DPC). The receptors stem from a woman between 50 and 59 years old with alopecia areata. Some clones in this sample may be carry-over from other donors' samples.

A few counts support this clonotype. The chain employs TRBV5-5 and TRBJ2-7, with TRBD2 as a possible D gene (6 bases). The ends were cut back, 3 bases at V and 6 bases at J, with 16 bases in the middle. Germline CDR1 reads SGHKS; CDR2 reads YYEKEE (reference sequence). The CDR3 consists of 14 residues. The CDR3 DNA sequence: TGTGCCAGCAGCTCGGTGACTAGTCGCGGCGAGCAGTACTTC. It is translated as CASSSVTSRGEQYF.

The V and J genes are TRBV12-3 or TRBV12-4 and TRBJ1-6; the D is unclear. V was shortened by 4 bases and J by 10 bases, with 11 bases between the two germline ends. The CDR3 length is 13 residues. CDR3 DNA: TGTGCCAGCAGTTACACAGCCGAATCACCCCTCCACTTT. Protein product: CASSYTAESPLHF.

This chain joins TRBV3-1 and TRBJ1-6; the D is unclear. The CDR3 length is 14 residues. The ends were cut back, 3 bases at V and 7 bases at J, with 10 bases in the middle. Germline-derived CDR1 and CDR2 are LGHDT and YNNKEL (reference sequence). The CDR3 is CASSQTDRNSPLHF. CDR3 in DNA: TGTGCCAGCAGCCAGACGGATAGGAATTCACCCCTCCACTTT.

This clonotype was seen more than once but under ten times. The chain carries TRBV7-9 and TRBJ2-1; the match to TRBD2 covers 8 bases. V dropped 2 bases and J dropped 4; count of bases not matched to a gene: 13. The CDR3 spans 18 residues. Looked up from germline, CDR1 is SEHNR and CDR2 is FQNEAQ (reference sequence). The CDR3 DNA reads as TGTGCCAGCAGCTTACCCCCCCCCCGAGCGGGAGTTTACAATGAGCAGTTCTTC. It translates to CASSLPPPRAGVYNEQFF. The entire variable domain, with the rest obtained from reference TRBV7-9 and TRBJ2-1, is as follows: DTGVSQNPRHKITKRGQNVTFRCDPISEHNRLYWYRQTLGQGPEFLTYFQNEAQLEKSRLLSDRFSAERPKGSFSTLEIQRTEQGDSAMYLCASSLPPPRAGVYNEQFFGPGTRLTVL.

The chain joins TRBV7-3 to TRBJ2-3; 11 bases are a match to TRBD2. Trimming cost V 5 bases and J 4 bases; bases outside gene matches: 5. The germline V gene has CDR1 SGHTA and CDR2 FQGTGA. CDR3 size: 15 residues. CDR3 loop: CASSGTSGRADTQYF. CDR3 DNA: TGTGCCAGCAGCGGCACTAGCGGGAGAGCAGATACGCAGTATTTT.

The J gene is TRBJ2-7, the V gene TRBV20-1; 10 bases map to TRBD2. This CDR3 is 15 amino acids long. V lost 0 bases and J lost 4; bases outside the gene matches: 6. Germline CDR1 reads DFQATT; CDR2 reads SNEGSKA (reference sequence). The chain's CDR3 is CSARDRSSGSYEQYF. As DNA, the CDR3 is TGCAGTGCTAGAGATCGGTCTAGCGGGAGTTACGAGCAGTACTTC.

V usage is TRBV6-5 and J usage is TRBJ1-1; no reliable D call. CDR1 MNHEY and CDR2 SVGAGI come from the germline V gene. Trimming took 0 bases from V and 1 from J, leaving 3 bases between them. This CDR3 is 13 amino acids long. The chain's CDR3 is CASSYSRNTEAFF. As DNA, the CDR3 is TGTGCCAGCAGTTACTCCCGGAACACTGAAGCTTTCTTT.

This clonotype was detected only a few times. The rearrangement joins TRBV29-1 to TRBJ2-3; D unresolved. The germline gives CDR1 SQVTM, CDR2 ANQGSEA. The CDR3 has 12 residues. Trimming cost V 7 bases and J 0 bases, with 8 bases left between them. The CDR3 DNA reads TGCAGCGCGGGTGGAAGCACAGATACGCAGTATTTT. Its translation: CSAGGSTDTQYF.

The V call is TRBV4-2, the J call TRBJ2-2; no clear D. V was pared by 4 bases and J by 1 base, with 13 bases between. This CDR3 is 16 amino acids long. Germline V CDR1 and CDR2: LGHNA, YNFKEQ. CDR3 region: CASSLSVTMNTGELFF. The CDR3 nucleotides read TGTGCCAGCAGCCTATCGGTCACAATGAACACCGGGGAGCTGTTTTTT.

This chain joins TRBV9 and TRBJ2-1, with D possibly being TRBD2 (6 bases). Germline-derived CDR1 and CDR2 are SGDLS and YYNGEE. V lost 0 bases and J lost 0, with 7 bases in between. CDR3 length equals 15 residues. The CDR3 here is CASSVGTNSYNEQFF. CDR3 nucleotide sequence: TGTGCCAGCAGCGTAGGGACTAACTCCTACAATGAGCAGTTCTTC. The whole variable domain, filled in from reference TRBV9 and TRBJ2-1, reads DSGVTQTPKHLITATGQRVTLRCSPRSGDLSVYWYQQSLDQGLQFLIQYYNGEERAKGNILERFSAQQFPDLHSELNLSSLELGDSALYFCASSVGTNSYNEQFFGPGTRLTVL.

This clonotype has just a few counts. The genes are TRBV7-6 and TRBJ1-2; 8 nucleotides line up with TRBD1. Germline V gene lookup returns CDR1 SGHVS and CDR2 FNYEAQ. CDR3 length equals 15 residues. The junction had 7 bases not matched to a gene; V was cut back by 4 bases and J by 3 bases. CDR3 protein: CASSSPGTGDYGYTF. The CDR3 coding sequence is TGTGCCAGCAGCTCACCCGGGACAGGAGACTATGGCTACACCTTC.

The chain couples TRBV20-1 to TRBJ2-5; D gene unclear. CDR3 size: 14 residues. The V gene lost 6 bases and the J gene lost 5 bases, with 19 bases spanning the gap. The germline V gene encodes CDR1 DFQATT and CDR2 SNEGSKA (reference sequence). The chain's CDR3 is CSALSTARAETQYF. In nucleotides, the CDR3 is TGCAGTGCCCTGTCCACGGCCCGCGCGGAGACCCAGTACTTC.

This clonotype was detected a few times. The V call is TRBV29-1, the J call TRBJ2-1; D is uncertain. The CDR3 length is 12 residues. V was cut by 4 bases and J by 5 bases, with 9 bases left in between. Germline V gene sequence: CDR1 SQVTM, CDR2 ANQGSEA. The CDR3 DNA follows: TGCAGCGTTGCCTCCTCGGACAATGAGCAGTTCTTC. Residues: CSVASSDNEQFF.

V usage is TRBV4-1 and J usage is TRBJ1-3; no definite D call. V lost 4 bases, J lost 0 bases, and 10 bases lay in between. The CDR3 has 15 amino acids. The V gene's germline CDR1 is MGHRA and CDR2 YSYEKL. In nucleotides, the CDR3 is TGCGCCAGCAGCCGATACCTAGGCTCTGGAAACACCATATATTTT. It yields the protein CASSRYLGSGNTIYF.

J is TRBJ2-1 and V is TRBV20-1; D not certain. Germline CDR1 and CDR2: DFQATT and SNEGSKA (reference sequence). The CDR3 loop spans 15 amino acids. The ends were cut back, 3 bases at V and 0 bases at J, with 12 bases in the middle. The CDR3 is CSASLLVPSYNEQFF. DNA for the CDR3: TGCAGTGCTAGCCTTCTAGTCCCCTCCTACAATGAGCAGTTCTTC.

This clonotype was seen only a few times. The rearrangement uses TRBV19 and TRBJ2-3; D is possibly TRBD1 (6 bases). CDR3 length equals 15 residues. Per the germline V gene, CDR1 is LNHDA and CDR2 is SQIVND (reference sequence). V gave up 7 bases and J gave up 3 bases, with 17 bases separating them. The CDR3 loop reads CASKTQGFPTDTQYF. The CDR3 nucleotides are TGTGCCAGTAAAACGCAGGGGTTTCCGACAGATACGCAGTATTTT.

This clonotype was seen only a few times. The rearrangement joins TRBV11-3 to TRBJ2-1, with D possibly matching TRBD1 (6 bases). V was shortened by 3 bases and J by 5 bases, with 14 bases between the two germline ends. This CDR3 has 15 amino acids. Germline CDR1 reads SGHNT; CDR2 reads YENEEA. The CDR3 region is CASSFDSTGNNEQFF. The CDR3 bases are TGTGCCAGCAGCTTCGATAGTACAGGGAACAATGAGCAGTTCTTC.

The genes are TRBV7-9 and TRBJ1-1; the D gene is possibly TRBD1 (6 bases). Germline V CDR1 and CDR2: SEHNR, FQNEAQ (reference sequence). The CDR3 is 15 residues long. V lost 5 bases, J lost 1 base, and 14 bases lay in between. The CDR3 spells CASSPRGGPNTEAFF. The CDR3, as DNA: TGTGCCAGCAGCCCGAGGGGGGGCCCGAACACTGAAGCTTTCTTT.

The chain uses TRBV12-3 or TRBV12-4 and TRBJ1-2; D perhaps matches TRBD1 (5 bases). V lost 6 bases, J lost 7 bases, and 21 bases lay in between. CDR3 length equals 15 residues. The CDR3 nucleotides are TGTGCCAGCAGCGAATTGGGTCTGGGGGGTGGTGGCTACACCTTC. Encoded protein: CASSELGLGGGGYTF.

This rearrangement joins TRBV5-1 to TRBJ2-7; possibly TRBD2 for D (6 bases). The V gene lost 5 bases and the J gene lost 5 bases, with 11 bases spanning the gap. The CDR3 extends over 12 amino acids. CDR1 SGHRS and CDR2 YFSETQ come from the germline V gene. Here the CDR3 reads CASRIGGNEQYF. CDR3 in DNA: TGCGCCAGCAGGATTGGGGGGAACGAGCAGTACTTC.

V and J are TRBV6-1 and TRBJ2-6; D ambiguous. This CDR3 region has 15 residues. Trimming took off 1 base at V and 4 bases at J, with 8 bases between the two ends. Germline CDR1 reads MNHNS; CDR2 reads SASEGT. The CDR3 reads CASSEGGSGANVLTF. CDR3 sequence (DNA): TGTGCCAGCAGTGAAGGGGGTTCCGGGGCCAACGTCCTGACTTTC.

The J gene is TRBJ1-2, the V gene TRBV7-3; possibly TRBD1 for D (6 bases). The CDR3 has 14 amino acids. Trimming cost V 1 base and J 7 bases, with 13 bases left between them. Germline lookup yields CDR1 SGHTA and CDR2 FQGTGA. The CDR3 DNA sequence: TGTGCCAGCAGCTTAAATAGCAGGGGACTTGGCTACACCTTC. This codes for CASSLNSRGLGYTF.

The chain carries TRBV20-1 and TRBJ2-3; 15 nucleotides align to TRBD2. The germline gives CDR1 DFQATT, CDR2 SNEGSKA (reference sequence). The J segment lost 5 bases and the V segment lost 5 bases, leaving 17 bases of the junction unmatched. The CDR3 runs to 19 residues. The CDR3, as DNA: TGCAGTGCTGGAAGAGGAGGACTAGCGGGAGGGTTTGACCGAGATACGCAGTATTTT. It specifies CSAGRGGLAGGFDRDTQYF.

This clonotype was observed a handful of times. The chain recombines TRBV10-3 with TRBJ1-1; 9 bases line up with TRBD1. Germline assignment: CDR1 ENHRY and CDR2 SYGVKD. This CDR3 spans 16 amino acids. The trim removed 0 bases at V and 6 bases at J, leaving 8 bases unmatched. CDR3 sequence (DNA): TGTGCCATCAGTGAGTCGAGGCCACAGGGGGCGTCTGAAGCTTTCTTT. Translation gives CAISESRPQGASEAFF.

This chain connects TRBV12-3 or TRBV12-4 to TRBJ1-1; D not resolved. This CDR3 contains 14 residues. V was clipped by 2 bases and J by 2 bases, with 9 bases between them. The CDR3 here is CASSLFGPNTEAFF. The CDR3 nucleotides read TGTGCCAGCAGTTTATTCGGTCCCAACACTGAAGCTTTCTTT.

This clonotype was found a few times. This chain connects TRBV7-2 to TRBJ1-1; D is ambiguous. The CDR3 spans 14 residues. Trimming took off 3 bases at V and 1 base at J, with 9 bases between the two ends. In germline, CDR1 is SGHTA, CDR2 FQGNSA. CDR3 DNA sequence: TGTGCCAGCAGCTTGTACGGCGAGAACACTGAAGCTTTCTTT. This gives the protein CASSLYGENTEAFF.

This clonotype appeared a few times. This rearrangement joins TRBV6-5 to TRBJ1-1; D is ambiguous. Deletions cut 0 bases from V and 7 bases from J, with 12 bases between. Looked up from germline, CDR1 is MNHEY and CDR2 is SVGAGI. This CDR3 has 14 residues. CDR3 nucleotides: TGTGCCAGCAGTTACTCCCCTTCCCAGAGTGAAGCTTTCTTT. Its translation: CASSYSPSQSEAFF.

The chain recombines TRBV28 with TRBJ2-1; 11 bases align to TRBD2. The CDR3 length is 13 residues. Germline V lookup: CDR1 MDHEN, CDR2 SYDVKM. With V trimmed by 6 bases and J by 7 bases, 2 bases remained unmatched. CDR3 loop: CASSTSGRNEQFF. Here the CDR3 DNA reads TGTGCCAGCAGCACTAGCGGGAGAAATGAGCAGTTCTTC. Using reference TRBV28 and TRBJ2-1 for the parts outside the CDR3, the full variable domain is DVKVTQSSRYLVKRTGEKVFLECVQDMDHENMFWYRQDPGLGLRLIYFSYDVKMKEKGDIPEGYSVSREKKERFSLILESASTNQTSMYLCASSTSGRNEQFFGPGTRLTVL.

This clonotype appeared once. The chain is built from TRBV29-1 and TRBJ2-5; D call uncertain. V was shortened by 2 bases and J by 6 bases, with 10 bases between the two germline ends. Per the germline V gene, CDR1 is SQVTM and CDR2 is ANQGSEA. CDR3 length: 12 residues. As DNA, the CDR3 is TGCAGCGTTGAATCCGGGTGGCAGACCCAGTACTTC. Protein: CSVESGWQTQYF. The entire variable domain, with the rest obtained from reference TRBV29-1 and TRBJ2-5, is as follows: SAVISQKPSRDICQRGTSLTIQCQVDSQVTMMFWYRQQPGQSLTLIATANQGSEATYESGFVIDKFPISRPNLTFSTLTVSNMSPEDSSIYLCSVESGWQTQYFGPGTRLLVL.

The CDR3 region has the DNA TGTGCCAGCAGCTCCCAAGGGGACACTGAAGCTTTCTTT. This encodes CASSSQGDTEAFF. The gene calls are TRBV5-5 and TRBJ1-1; TRBD1 might be the D (5 bases). V was trimmed by 3 bases and J by 3 bases, leaving 9 bases between them. Germline V gene lookup returns CDR1 SGHKS and CDR2 YYEKEE (reference sequence). CDR3 length: 13 amino acids.

The chain employs TRBV20-1 and TRBJ2-1; D possibly matches TRBD1 or TRBD2 (5 bases each). The CDR3 runs 12 residues. Germline lookup yields CDR1 DFQATT and CDR2 SNEGSKA (reference sequence). Deletions cut 5 bases from V and 6 bases from J, with 11 bases between. The CDR3 reads CSAGTVGNEQFF. The CDR3, as DNA: TGCAGTGCTGGGACGGTAGGCAATGAGCAGTTCTTC.